This T cell receptor beta chain was found in a study of blood T cell repertoires in COVID-19. TCRdb keeps only in-frame clones here, not all; method: immunoSEQ multiplex PCR. Counted here are around 300,000 clones, roughly 87% occurring once; the ten biggest clones make up 9% to 9.5%. This CDR3 region has 16 residues. Germline-derived CDR1 and CDR2 are LNHDA and SQIVND (reference sequence). V shed 5 bases and J 2 bases; nucleotides not matched to a gene: 7. This TCR derives from a young man with active or convalescent COVID-19. The material sequenced was peripheral blood. This rearrangement joins TRBV19 to TRBJ2-1; 9 bases fit TRBD2. CDR3 coding DNA: TGTGCCAGTAGTCCCCGGGGCGGGGGGGCCTACAATGAGCAGTTCTTC. It is translated as CASSPRGGGAYNEQFF.